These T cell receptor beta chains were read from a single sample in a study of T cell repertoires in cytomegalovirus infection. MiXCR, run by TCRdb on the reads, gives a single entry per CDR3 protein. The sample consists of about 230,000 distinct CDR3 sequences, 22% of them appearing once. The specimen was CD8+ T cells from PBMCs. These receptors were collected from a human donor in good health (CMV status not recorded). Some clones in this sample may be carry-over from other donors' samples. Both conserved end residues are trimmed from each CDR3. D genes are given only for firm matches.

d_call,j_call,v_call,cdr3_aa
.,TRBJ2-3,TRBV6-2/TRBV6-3,ASSPGFTDTQY
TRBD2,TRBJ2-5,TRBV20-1,SASGGEEQETQY
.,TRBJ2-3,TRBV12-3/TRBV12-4,ASSSSTDTQY
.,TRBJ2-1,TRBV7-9,ASSLGVAGREQF
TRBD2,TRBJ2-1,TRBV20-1,SARGVTSGGGSYNEQF
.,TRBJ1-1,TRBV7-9,ASSVDGTEAF
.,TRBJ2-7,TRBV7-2,ASSLYESSYEQY
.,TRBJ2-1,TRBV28,ASSPPGDNEQF
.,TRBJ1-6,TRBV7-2,ASSPPTESSYNSPLH
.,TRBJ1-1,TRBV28,ATNRVENTEAF
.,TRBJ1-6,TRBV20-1,SAIYPFNSPLH
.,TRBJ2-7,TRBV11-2,ASSFQGREYEQY
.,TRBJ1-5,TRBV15,ATSTLYSNSNQPQH
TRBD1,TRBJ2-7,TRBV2,ASTPGQEFYEQY
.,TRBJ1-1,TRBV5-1,ASSLDPGPMNTEAF
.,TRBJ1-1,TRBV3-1,ASSQYPSNTEAF
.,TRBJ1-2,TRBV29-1,SVAGSGGPST
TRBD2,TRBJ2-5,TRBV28,ASGGLAGPRTQY
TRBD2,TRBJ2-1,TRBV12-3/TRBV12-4,ASSYLAGGPVNEQF
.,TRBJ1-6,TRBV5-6,ASSLSGGPNSPLH
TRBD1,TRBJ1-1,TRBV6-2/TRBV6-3,ASSQILGTGGRYTEAF
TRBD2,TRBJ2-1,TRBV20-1,SATSGGDNEQF
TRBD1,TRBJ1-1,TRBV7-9,ASRPTGDTEAF
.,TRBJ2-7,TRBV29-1,SVEVGGNYEQY
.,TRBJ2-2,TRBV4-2,ASSQEGWLTGELF
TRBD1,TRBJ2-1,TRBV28,ASSLQGALGNEQF
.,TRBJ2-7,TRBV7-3,ASTQVKDYSYEQY
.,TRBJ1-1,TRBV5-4,ASSGLSEAF
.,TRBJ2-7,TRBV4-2,ASSQDSALSEQY
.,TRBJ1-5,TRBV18,ASSRGFGNQPQH
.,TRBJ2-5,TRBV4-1,ASSQVMGEETQY
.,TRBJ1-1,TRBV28,ASSLEGLDTEAF
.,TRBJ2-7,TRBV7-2,ASSLGSGPYEQY
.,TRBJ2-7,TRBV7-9,ASSPKAGYEQY
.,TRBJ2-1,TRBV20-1,SAADYQSKF
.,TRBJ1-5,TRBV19,ASSKDSYQPQH
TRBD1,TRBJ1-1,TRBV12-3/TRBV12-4,ASRKNRDRGEAF
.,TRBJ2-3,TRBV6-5,ASSFASGADTQY
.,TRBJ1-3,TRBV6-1,ASSEGPSTGNTIY
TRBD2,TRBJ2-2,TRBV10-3,AISDGSGGPGELF
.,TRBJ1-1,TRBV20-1,SAKFGNLNTEAF
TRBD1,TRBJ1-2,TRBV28,ASSPGQGGGYT
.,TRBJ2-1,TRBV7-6,ASSSLAAEQF
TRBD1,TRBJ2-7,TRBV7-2,ASSLVPRGTYEQY
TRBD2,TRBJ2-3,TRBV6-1,ASEKYWGGILSTDTQY
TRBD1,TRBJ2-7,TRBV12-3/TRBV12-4,ASSSWGQFAHEQY
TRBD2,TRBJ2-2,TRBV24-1,ATSDRTSGGLNTGELF
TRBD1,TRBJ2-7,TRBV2,ASSDGTVRSYEQY
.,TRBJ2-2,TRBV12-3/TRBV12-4,ASRPDINTGELF
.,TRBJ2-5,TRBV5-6,ASSPTAPQETQY
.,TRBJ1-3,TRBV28,ASSLDISGNTIY
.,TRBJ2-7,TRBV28,ASSFGGLAYEQY
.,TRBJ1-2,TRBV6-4,ASSDSGRGYT
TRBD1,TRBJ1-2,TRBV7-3,ASSNTGTASNYGYT